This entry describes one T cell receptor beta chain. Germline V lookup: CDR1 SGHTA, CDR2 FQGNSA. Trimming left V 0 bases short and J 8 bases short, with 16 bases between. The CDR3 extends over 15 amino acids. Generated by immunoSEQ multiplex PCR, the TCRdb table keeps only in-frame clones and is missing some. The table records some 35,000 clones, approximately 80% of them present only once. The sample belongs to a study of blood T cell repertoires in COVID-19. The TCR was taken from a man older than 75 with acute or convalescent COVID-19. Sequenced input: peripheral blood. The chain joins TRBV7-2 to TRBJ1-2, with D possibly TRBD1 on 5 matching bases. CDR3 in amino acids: CASSLAGQGLAGYTF. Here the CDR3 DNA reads TGTGCCAGCAGCTTAGCAGGCCAGGGACTGGCCGGCTACACCTTC.